At least ten counts were recorded for the clone carrying this TCR beta chain. What it recognizes is unknown. These data come from a study of T-cell memory formation after mild COVID-19. Notes on the study in general: CD4+ contracting clones lay mainly in CM and EM, CD8+ ones in EMRA. Later expanders leaned CD4+, whereas clones that contracted between day 15 and 85 were balanced CD4/CD8.

TCRdb passed the 5' RACE reads through MiXCR, listing each CDR3 protein once. This sample carries 65,000 to 95,000 distinct CDR3 sequences, around 13% of them seen once, and the ten largest clones take 41%. The sample comprised PBMCs or a T cell subset sorted from them (not recorded which). This receptor was obtained from a man younger than 35 who had mild COVID-19 (a few samples of this study predate the infection). Cell type and time point are not known.

CDR3 nucleotides: TGTGCCAGCAGCTCGGACAGGAGGGAGACCCAGTACTTC. Residues: CASSSDRRETQYF. This chain joins TRBV7-8 and TRBJ2-5; TRBD1 matches at 7 bases. CDR3 length: 13 amino acids. Per the germline V gene, CDR1 is SGHVS and CDR2 is FQNEAQ. J lost 5 bases, V lost 4 bases, and 4 bases had no gene match.